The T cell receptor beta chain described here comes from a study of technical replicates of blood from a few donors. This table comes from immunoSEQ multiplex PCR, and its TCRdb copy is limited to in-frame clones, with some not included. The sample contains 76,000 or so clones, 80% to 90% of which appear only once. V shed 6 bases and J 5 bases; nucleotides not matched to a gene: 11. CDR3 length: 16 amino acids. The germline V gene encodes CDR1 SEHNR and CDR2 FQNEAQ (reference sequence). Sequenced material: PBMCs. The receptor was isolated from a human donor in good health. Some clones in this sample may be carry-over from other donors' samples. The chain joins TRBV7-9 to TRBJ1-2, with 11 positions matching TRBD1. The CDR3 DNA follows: TGTGCCAGCAGAGGACAGGGGGCGCGCCCAGATTATGGCTACACCTTC. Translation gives CASRGQGARPDYGYTF. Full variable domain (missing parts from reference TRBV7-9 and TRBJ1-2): DTGVSQNPRHKITKRGQNVTFRCDPISEHNRLYWYRQTLGQGPEFLTYFQNEAQLEKSRLLSDRFSAERPKGSFSTLEIQRTEQGDSAMYLCASRGQGARPDYGYTFGSGTRLTVV.